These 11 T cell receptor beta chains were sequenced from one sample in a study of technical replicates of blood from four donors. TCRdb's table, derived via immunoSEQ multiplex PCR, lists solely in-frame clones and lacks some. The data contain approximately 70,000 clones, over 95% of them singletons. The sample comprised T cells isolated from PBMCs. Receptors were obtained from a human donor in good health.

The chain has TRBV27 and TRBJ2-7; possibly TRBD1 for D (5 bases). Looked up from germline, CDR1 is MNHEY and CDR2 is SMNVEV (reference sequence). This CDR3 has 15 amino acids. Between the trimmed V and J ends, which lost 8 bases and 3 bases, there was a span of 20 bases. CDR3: CASGEQETYFYEQYF. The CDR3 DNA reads TGTGCCAGCGGAGAACAGGAAACCTACTTCTACGAGCAGTACTTC.

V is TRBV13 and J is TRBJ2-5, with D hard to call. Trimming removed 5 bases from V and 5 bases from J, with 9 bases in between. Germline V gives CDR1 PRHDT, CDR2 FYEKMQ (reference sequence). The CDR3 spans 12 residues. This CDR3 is CASSRLRETQYF. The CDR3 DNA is TGTGCCAGCAGCCGTTTGCGGGAGACCCAGTACTTC. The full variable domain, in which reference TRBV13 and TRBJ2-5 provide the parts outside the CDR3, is AAGVIQSPRHLIKEKRETATLKCYPIPRHDTVYWYQQGPGQDPQFLISFYEKMQSDKGSIPDRFSAQQFSDYHSELNMSSLELGDSALYFCASSRLRETQYFGPGTRLLVL.

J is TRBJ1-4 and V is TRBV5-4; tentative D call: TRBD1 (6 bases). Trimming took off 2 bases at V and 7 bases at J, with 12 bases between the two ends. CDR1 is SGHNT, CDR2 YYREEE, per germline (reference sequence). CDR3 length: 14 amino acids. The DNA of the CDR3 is TGTGCCAGCAGCTTAGGACAGAGGACTGAAAAACTGTTTTTT. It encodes CASSLGQRTEKLFF.

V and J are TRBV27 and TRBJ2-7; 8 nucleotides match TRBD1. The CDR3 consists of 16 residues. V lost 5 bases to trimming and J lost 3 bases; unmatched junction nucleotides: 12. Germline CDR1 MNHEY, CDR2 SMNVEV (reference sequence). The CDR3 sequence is CASSRPPRGQGYEQYF. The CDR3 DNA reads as TGTGCCAGCAGTCGCCCCCCAAGAGGACAGGGCTACGAGCAGTACTTC.

In nucleotides, the CDR3 is TGTGCCAGCAGCGTTACTGGGACAGGGTTCTATGGCTACACCTTC. It codes for CASSVTGTGFYGYTF. This chain links TRBV9 with TRBJ1-2, with 9 positions matching TRBD1. This CDR3 is 15 amino acids long. CDR1 is SGDLS, CDR2 YYNGEE, per germline. V lost 2 bases, J lost 4 bases, and 6 bases stayed unmatched.

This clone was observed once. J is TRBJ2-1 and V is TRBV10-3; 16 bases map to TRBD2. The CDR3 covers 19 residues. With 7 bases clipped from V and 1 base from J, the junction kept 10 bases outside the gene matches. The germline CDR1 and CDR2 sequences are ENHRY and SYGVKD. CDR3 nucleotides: TGTGCCATCACCAGAGGGGGACTAGCGGGGGGGCGGTCCTACAATGAGCAGTTCTTC. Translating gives CAITRGGLAGGRSYNEQFF.

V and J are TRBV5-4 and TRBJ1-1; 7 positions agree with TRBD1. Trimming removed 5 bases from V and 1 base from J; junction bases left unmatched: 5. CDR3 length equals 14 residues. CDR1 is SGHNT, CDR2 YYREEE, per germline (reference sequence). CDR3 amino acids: CASSRTGENTEAFF. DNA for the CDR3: TGTGCCAGCAGTCGAACAGGGGAGAACACTGAAGCTTTCTTT.

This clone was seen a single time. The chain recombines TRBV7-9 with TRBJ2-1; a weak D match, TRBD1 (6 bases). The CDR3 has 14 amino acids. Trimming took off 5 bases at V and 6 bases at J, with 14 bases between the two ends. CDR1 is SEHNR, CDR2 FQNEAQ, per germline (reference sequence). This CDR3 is CASSHTGKPNEQFF. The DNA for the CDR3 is TGTGCCAGCAGCCACACAGGGAAACCCAATGAGCAGTTCTTC.

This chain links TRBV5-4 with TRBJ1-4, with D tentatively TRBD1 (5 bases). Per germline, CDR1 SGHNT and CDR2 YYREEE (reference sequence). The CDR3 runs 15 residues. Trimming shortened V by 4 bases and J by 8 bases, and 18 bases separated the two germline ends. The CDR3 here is CASSDVREGSEKLFF. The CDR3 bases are TGTGCCAGCAGCGATGTCAGGGAGGGCTCCGAAAAACTGTTTTTT.

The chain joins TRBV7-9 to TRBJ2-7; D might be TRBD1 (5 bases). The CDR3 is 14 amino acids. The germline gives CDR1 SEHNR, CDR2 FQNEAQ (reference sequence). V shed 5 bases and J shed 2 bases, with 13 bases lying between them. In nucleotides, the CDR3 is TGTGCCAGCAGCCCAGACGTCAGGGCCTACGAGCAGTACTTC. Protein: CASSPDVRAYEQYF.

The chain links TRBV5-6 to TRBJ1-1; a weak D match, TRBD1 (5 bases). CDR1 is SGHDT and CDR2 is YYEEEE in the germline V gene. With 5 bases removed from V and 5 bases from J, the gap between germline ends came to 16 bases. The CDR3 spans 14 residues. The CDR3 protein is CASSLTPGGTEAFF. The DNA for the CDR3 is TGTGCCAGCAGTCTGACCCCGGGGGGGACTGAAGCTTTCTTT.